A selection of T cell receptor beta chains follows, all from one sample in a study of CD8 T cells in Susac syndrome. TCRdb reprocessed the immunoSEQ multiplex PCR reads via MiXCR and lists one record per CDR3 protein. The data hold around 170,000 distinct CDR3 sequences, with approximately 95% observed a single time. The source material was CD8+ T cells from PBMCs. The receptors were sampled from a human donor with Susac syndrome. Each CDR3 is given with its conserved first and last residue. The order of the fields is V gene, D gene, clone size, J gene, CDR3 protein, CDR3 DNA. D genes are given only for firm matches. Some rows mark clone size as missing; the rest say once, few, many or name a class of expanded clone.

TRBV5-6	.	.	TRBJ1-2	CASSLSISLGYTF	TGTGCCAGCAGCTTAAGCATTTCACTTGGCTACACCTTC
TRBV27	.	.	TRBJ2-3	CASSQEGQADTQYF	TGTGCCAGCAGTCAAGAGGGGCAGGCAGATACGCAGTATTTT
TRBV9	.	.	TRBJ2-3	CASRGVPDTQYF	TGTGCCAGCAGGGGCGTTCCAGATACGCAGTATTTT
TRBV12-3/TRBV12-4	.	.	TRBJ1-5	CASSQDSLNQPQHF	TGTGCCAGCAGCCAGGATTCGCTAAATCAGCCCCAGCATTTT
TRBV4-1	.	.	TRBJ2-5	CASSQSPLQETQYF	TGCGCCAGCAGCCAAAGCCCGTTACAAGAGACCCAGTACTTC
TRBV7-2	TRBD1	.	TRBJ1-1	CASSLTQQGGAEAFF	TGTGCCAGCAGCTTAACTCAACAGGGGGGGGCTGAAGCTTTCTTT
TRBV28	.	.	TRBJ2-5	CASSFQTTGILETQYF	TGTGCCAGCAGTTTCCAAACCACAGGGATTCTGGAGACCCAGTACTTC
TRBV20-1	.	once	TRBJ2-7	CSARDFTGDSYEQYF	TGCAGTGCTAGAGATTTCACCGGGGACTCCTACGAGCAGTACTTC
TRBV24-1	TRBD2	.	TRBJ2-1	CATSDSTGGEFF	TGTGCCACCAGTGATTCGACGGGGGGTGAGTTCTTC
TRBV3-1	.	.	TRBJ2-1	CASSQEVGAREQFF	TGTGCCAGCAGCCAAGAAGTGGGCGCCCGAGAGCAGTTCTTC
TRBV27	.	.	TRBJ1-2	CASSQTGAHGYTF	TGTGCCAGCAGTCAGACAGGAGCGCATGGCTACACCTTC
TRBV20-1	.	.	TRBJ2-5	CSARQSETQYF	TGCAGTGCTAGGCAGTCAGAGACCCAGTACTTC
TRBV25-1	TRBD2	.	TRBJ2-3	CASSESTSGGTDTQYF	TGTGCCAGCAGTGAATCCACTAGCGGGGGCACAGATACGCAGTATTTT
TRBV5-8	.	.	TRBJ2-2	CASSYRDPGELFF	TGTGCCAGCAGCTACAGGGATCCCGGGGAGCTGTTTTTT
TRBV27	.	.	TRBJ2-5	CASSYTGGQETQYF	TGTGCCAGCAGTTATACCGGGGGCCAAGAGACCCAGTACTTC
TRBV14	.	.	TRBJ1-3	CASSQVQSSGNTIYF	TGTGCCAGCAGCCAAGTGCAGAGCTCTGGAAACACCATATATTTT
TRBV12-3/TRBV12-4	TRBD2	.	TRBJ2-1	CASSLTSGGANEQFF	TGTGCCAGCAGTTTAACTAGCGGGGGGGCCAATGAGCAGTTCTTC
TRBV9	.	.	TRBJ2-1	CASSVGQFNNEQFF	TGTGCCAGCAGCGTAGGTCAGTTTAACAATGAGCAGTTCTTC